The entry that follows covers one T cell receptor beta chain sequence. Its antigen is currently unknown. As for time point: patch test 3, about 24 weeks after DPC sensitization. Treatment given: therapeutic diphenylcyclopropenone sensitization with weekly scalp DPC. The library put unique molecular identifiers onto individual cDNA molecules. Per the study methods: Individual samples carried between roughly 20,000 and 690,600 TCRs, with approximately 100,000 as the median. One entry per CDR3 protein results from TCRdb running MiXCR on the RACE reads. These V and J calls derive from TCRdb rather than the authors' analysis. The sample shows some 97,000 distinct CDR3 sequences, 25% to 30% of them seen only once. These data belong to a study of human T cells and chemical hapten exposure. Study-wide results and limits: The donor cohort had alopecia, so its immune response may not match that of healthy people.

Looked up from germline, CDR1 is SGHAT and CDR2 is FQNNGV. This CDR3 contains 14 residues. The junction had 11 bases not matched to a gene; V was cut back by 5 bases and J by 12 bases. The receptor was isolated from a man aged 40-55 years with alopecia areata. Some clones in this sample may be carry-over from other donors' samples. The material was whole blood, obtained in connection with sensitization to the hapten diphenylcyclopropenone (DPC). The chain couples TRBV11-2 to TRBJ2-1; 9 nucleotides agree with TRBD2. The CDR3, as DNA: TGTGCCAGCAGCCAGGGTATTAGCGGGAGTTGGCAGTTCTTC. This gives the protein CASSQGISGSWQFF.